This TCR beta chain was recovered during a study of T-cell reconstitution after alpha-beta-depleted transplantation in children. Preparing the TCRbeta library involved the use of unique molecular identifiers. TCRdb called the PCR reads again in MiXCR, with one record for every CDR3 protein. This sample has approximately 290,000 distinct CDR3 sequences, with roughly 11% found just once. The V gene lost 5 bases and the J gene lost 6 bases, with 13 bases spanning the gap. The germline V gene encodes CDR1 SQVTM and CDR2 ANQGSEA. CDR3 length: 12 amino acids. The sample holds many counts of this clonotype. The antigen is unknown. Notes on the study in general: When one year had passed after transplant, most T-cell counts and diversity came from newly produced T cells. Expanded graft clones numbering several hundred reportedly gave rise to alpha-beta T cells about two months after transplant. The origin of high day-60 TCRbeta diversity in some patients lay in surviving recipient T cells and thymic progenitors.

The clonotype originates from a male patient aged 2 to 9 who had a stem cell transplant for chronic granulomatous disease, so the T cells may come from the graft donor. The chain carries TRBV29-1 and TRBJ2-5; TRBD2 is a possible D gene (6 bases). Sequenced material: peripheral blood, taken 180 days after TCRalphabeta/CD19-depleted stem cell transplant. Here the CDR3 reads CSVRPGGQTQYF. DNA of the CDR3: TGCAGCGTTCGGCCCGGGGGACAGACCCAGTACTTC.